This passage covers 5 T cell receptor beta chains from one sample sequenced in a study of T cells in localized non-small cell lung cancer. The data were produced by immunoSEQ multiplex PCR, yet TCRdb's version contains in-frame clones alone and is incomplete. The sample includes around 40,000 clones, roughly 90% of them seen just once. The sample here was peripheral blood, taken before any cancer treatment. These TCRs come from a female donor at least 60 years old with stage I squamous cell lung carcinoma.

V gene TRBV5-1 combines with J gene TRBJ2-1; D remains ambiguous. V was trimmed by 0 bases and J by 6 bases, leaving 13 bases between them. This CDR3 spans 15 amino acids. CDR1 and CDR2 (germline): SGHRS, YFSETQ. This chain's CDR3 is CASSLGAEYFNEQFF. CDR3 in DNA: TGCGCCAGCAGCTTGGGGGCGGAATACTTCAATGAGCAGTTCTTC.

The V call is TRBV7-6, the J call TRBJ2-3; D is ambiguous. This CDR3 spans 15 amino acids. With 2 bases removed from V and 2 bases from J, the gap between germline ends came to 11 bases. The germline V gene has CDR1 SGHVS and CDR2 FNYEAQ. Here the CDR3 reads CASSLLQPSTDTQYF. As DNA, the CDR3 is TGTGCCAGCAGCTTACTACAGCCATCCACAGATACGCAGTATTTT.

V is TRBV4-2 and J is TRBJ2-1; 12 bases map to TRBD2. This CDR3 region has 16 residues. Germline loops: CDR1 LGHNA, CDR2 YNFKEQ. The ends lost 5 bases at V and 8 bases at J; junction bases unmatched: 10. The CDR3 bases are TGTGCCAGCAGCTCATCTAGCGGGAGGGCTGGGGATGAGCAGTTCTTC. Translating it yields CASSSSSGRAGDEQFF.

J is TRBJ2-4 and V is TRBV7-2, with 11 bases aligning to TRBD2. With 6 bases clipped from V and 7 bases from J, the junction kept 5 bases outside the gene matches. The CDR3 consists of 14 residues. Per the germline V gene, CDR1 is SGHTA and CDR2 is FQGNSA. The DNA of the CDR3 is TGTGCCAGCAGTATAGCGGGAGGGCGGAACATTCAGTACTTC. This translates into CASSIAGGRNIQYF.

The chain couples TRBV18 to TRBJ2-5; D ambiguous. The CDR3 length is 14 residues. V was pared by 2 bases and J by 5 bases, with 12 bases between. Germline V lookup: CDR1 KGHSH, CDR2 LQKENI. CDR3 in amino acids: CASSPGQVGETQYF. The CDR3 DNA reads as TGTGCCAGCTCACCAGGGCAGGTGGGGGAGACCCAGTACTTC.